The rows below give T cell receptor beta chains drawn from one sample of a study of PD-L1 blockade in urothelial cancer. Some clones are missing from TCRdb's copy, which holds only in-frame ones; the method was immunoSEQ multiplex PCR. This sample yields around 66,000 clones, of which approximately 80% are seen a single time; more than 1.5% belongs to the top ten. The specimen was PBMCs, collected around atezolizumab (anti-PD-L1) treatment. These receptors were taken from a man in his sixties or seventies with urothelial cancer. The CDR3 runs from the conserved cysteine through the conserved F or W. Fields, in order: J gene, D gene, CDR3 length, V gene, clone size, CDR3 DNA, CDR3 protein. The D gene is left open where the match is weak. For some rows the clone size is stated as once, few or many, or as a class when expanded; others skip it.

TRBJ2-1,.,13,TRBV7-6,once,TGTGCCAGCAGCTTGGCTAGCTACAATGAGCAGTTCTTC,CASSLASYNEQFF
TRBJ2-7,.,15,TRBV7-2,.,TGTGCCAGCAGCCGAGGGGACTTAGCGGACGACGAGCAGTACTTC,CASSRGDLADDEQYF
TRBJ2-2,TRBD2,15,TRBV7-8,.,TGTGCCAGCAGCTTGGGGACTAGCGGGGGCGGGGAGCTGTTTTTT,CASSLGTSGGGELFF
TRBJ1-4,.,13,TRBV4-1,.,TGCGCCAGCAGCTTAGGGAGGGCTGAAAAACTGTTTTTT,CASSLGRAEKLFF
TRBJ2-7,.,14,TRBV7-9,.,TGTGCCAGCAACTTCGGTACAGGGCACTACGAGCAGTACTTC,CASNFGTGHYEQYF
TRBJ2-3,.,12,TRBV9,.,TGTGCCAGCAGCGTCGATGAGAATACGCAGTATTTT,CASSVDENTQYF
TRBJ2-1,TRBD1,13,TRBV4-1,.,TGCGCCAGCAGCTGGACAGGGACGAATGAGCAGTTCTTC,CASSWTGTNEQFF
TRBJ2-7,TRBD2,14,TRBV30,.,TGTGCCTGGAGTGAGACTAGCGGGGACTACGAGCAGTACTTC,CAWSETSGDYEQYF
TRBJ1-5,.,14,TRBV23-1,.,TGCGCCAGCAGTCAAGGCCCATCGCAACAGCCCCAGCATTTT,CASSQGPSQQPQHF
TRBJ2-7,.,12,TRBV10-3,.,TGTGCCATCAGTGAGGGGGACACCGAGCAGTACTTC,CAISEGDTEQYF
TRBJ1-1,.,15,TRBV18,.,TGTGCCAGCTCACCGGGAGGGCCAAGGGCAGCTGAAGCTTTCTTT,CASSPGGPRAAEAFF
TRBJ2-5,TRBD2,16,TRBV7-9,.,TGTGCCAGCAGCCCCCGCGCGGGACTACTACAAGAGACCCAGTACTTC,CASSPRAGLLQETQYF
TRBJ2-7,TRBD1,15,TRBV12-5,.,TGTGCTAGTGGTTTGCCCGGGACAGGGAGACGCGAGCAGTACTTC,CASGLPGTGRREQYF
TRBJ2-5,.,15,TRBV21-1,few,TGTGCCAGCAGCAAAGGCCGGCCACGGGGAGAGACCCAGTACTTC,CASSKGRPRGETQYF
TRBJ1-5,.,12,TRBV10-1,.,TGCGCCAGCAGTGCCTCAGATCAGCCCCAGCATTTT,CASSASDQPQHF
TRBJ2-7,.,14,TRBV10-3,.,TGTGCCATCAGTGAGTGGGAGTTTTACTACGAGCAGTACTTC,CAISEWEFYYEQYF
TRBJ2-7,.,12,TRBV7-2,.,TGTGCCAGCAGCTCTAGCCTCTACGAGCAGTACTTC,CASSSSLYEQYF
TRBJ2-7,TRBD2,14,TRBV28,.,TGTGCCAGCAGCCTAGCCGGGAGGGCGGTCGAGCAGTACTTC,CASSLAGRAVEQYF
TRBJ2-7,TRBD1,14,TRBV27,once,TGTGCCAGCAGTTTGACAGGGATAACCTACGAGCAGTACTTC,CASSLTGITYEQYF
TRBJ2-2,TRBD1,14,TRBV6-1,once,TGTGCCAGCAGAAACAGGGGGCTCACCGGGGAGCTGTTTTTT,CASRNRGLTGELFF
TRBJ2-7,.,16,TRBV25-1,.,TGTGCCAGGAGGAAACTGAGCGGCCCCTACCCCTACGAGCAGTACTTC,CARRKLSGPYPYEQYF
TRBJ1-3,.,15,TRBV19,.,TGTGCCAGTAGTGGACTCGGACTCTCTGGAAACACCATATATTTT,CASSGLGLSGNTIYF
TRBJ2-5,.,11,TRBV5-6,.,TGTGCCAGCAGTCGAGCGGAGACCCAGTACTTC,CASSRAETQYF
TRBJ1-1,TRBD1,15,TRBV19,.,TGTGCCAGTAGGCCGGACAGGGCATTGAACACTGAAGCTTTCTTT,CASRPDRALNTEAFF
TRBJ2-7,TRBD2,14,TRBV11-2,.,TGTGCCAGCAGCCACGAGACGGGGGGGTTCGAGCAGTACTTC,CASSHETGGFEQYF
TRBJ2-1,TRBD2,16,TRBV7-6,.,TGTGCCAGCAGCTTATTATCACTAGCGGGAGTCAATGAGCAGTTCTTC,CASSLLSLAGVNEQFF
TRBJ1-1,TRBD1,17,TRBV15,.,TGTGCCACCAGCACAACTACCTCTGTGACAGGGGGCACTGAAGCTTTCTTT,CATSTTTSVTGGTEAFF
TRBJ2-3,TRBD2,15,TRBV5-4,.,TGTGCCAGCAGCCGACTAGCGGGACACACAGATACGCAGTATTTT,CASSRLAGHTDTQYF
TRBJ1-1,.,15,TRBV7-2,.,TGTGCCAGCAGCTTAGGCCCAGGAACTAACACTGAAGCTTTCTTT,CASSLGPGTNTEAFF
TRBJ2-1,TRBD1,13,TRBV7-9,few,TGTGCCAGCAGCGACAGGGGGCCCAATGAGCAGTTCTTC,CASSDRGPNEQFF
TRBJ1-5,TRBD1,14,TRBV6-4,.,TGTGCCAGCAGTGACAACAGGGGGAATCAGCCCCAGCATTTT,CASSDNRGNQPQHF
TRBJ2-3,TRBD2,17,TRBV9,.,TGTGCCAGCAGCGTGGGGGGACTAGCGGGAACGGGGAATACGCAGTATTTT,CASSVGGLAGTGNTQYF
TRBJ1-2,TRBD1,12,TRBV28,.,TGTGCCAGCAGTACAGGGGGGGGTGGCTACACCTTC,CASSTGGGGYTF
TRBJ2-5,.,13,TRBV19,.,TGTGCCAGTAGTATAGACGACACGGAGACCCAGTACTTC,CASSIDDTETQYF
TRBJ1-4,.,18,TRBV18,.,TGTGCCAGCTCACCACAAAGCGGGACTGCTGCGACTAATGAAAAACTGTTTTTT,CASSPQSGTAATNEKLFF
TRBJ1-4,.,15,TRBV28,.,TGTGCCAGCAGTTTATCGGCAGGGACTAATGAAAAACTGTTTTTT,CASSLSAGTNEKLFF
TRBJ1-2,.,11,TRBV29-1,.,TGCAGCGGCGGCAGTCCGTATGGCTACACCTTC,CSGGSPYGYTF
TRBJ1-1,TRBD1,14,TRBV9,.,TGTGCCAGCAGCCCCTCTGGGACAGGAAGAGAAGCTTTCTTT,CASSPSGTGREAFF
TRBJ1-2,TRBD1,16,TRBV5-6,.,TGTGCCAGCAGCCCAGGGACAGGGGGTTTTAACTATGGCTACACCTTC,CASSPGTGGFNYGYTF
TRBJ2-3,.,15,TRBV5-5,.,TGTGCCAGCAGCTTAGAGAGACTCCTCACAGATACGCAGTATTTT,CASSLERLLTDTQYF
TRBJ2-3,TRBD1,14,TRBV18,many,TGTGCCAGCTCACCGGACAGGGATCGGGATACGCAGTATTTT,CASSPDRDRDTQYF
TRBJ2-5,.,14,TRBV7-2,.,TGTGCCAGCAGCTTTCAGGGTACGAAAGAGACCCAGTACTTC,CASSFQGTKETQYF
TRBJ1-2,.,16,TRBV6-5,.,TGTGCCAGCAGTTACTCGCCCTGGTCGGGGGGAGGTGGCTACACCTTC,CASSYSPWSGGGGYTF
TRBJ1-1,.,15,TRBV11-3,.,TGTGCCAGCAGCTTAGAGGGGACAATGAACACTGAAGCTTTCTTT,CASSLEGTMNTEAFF
TRBJ1-5,.,13,TRBV2,.,TGTGCCAGCAGTCCTGGGGCCAATCAGCCCCAGCATTTT,CASSPGANQPQHF
TRBJ1-3,.,15,TRBV9,.,TGTGCCAGCAGCGTACAGGGCCAGCCTGGAAACACCATATATTTT,CASSVQGQPGNTIYF
TRBJ2-5,.,13,TRBV7-3,.,TGTGCCAGCAGCCGGACTTTTCAAGAGACCCAGTACTTC,CASSRTFQETQYF
TRBJ2-1,.,15,TRBV29-1,.,TGCAGCGCCGGGACATCAACTGGCTCCTACAATGAGCAGTTCTTC,CSAGTSTGSYNEQFF
TRBJ1-1,.,13,TRBV30,.,TGTGCCTGGTCAGGGGTTTCGGGCACTGAAGCTTTCTTT,CAWSGVSGTEAFF